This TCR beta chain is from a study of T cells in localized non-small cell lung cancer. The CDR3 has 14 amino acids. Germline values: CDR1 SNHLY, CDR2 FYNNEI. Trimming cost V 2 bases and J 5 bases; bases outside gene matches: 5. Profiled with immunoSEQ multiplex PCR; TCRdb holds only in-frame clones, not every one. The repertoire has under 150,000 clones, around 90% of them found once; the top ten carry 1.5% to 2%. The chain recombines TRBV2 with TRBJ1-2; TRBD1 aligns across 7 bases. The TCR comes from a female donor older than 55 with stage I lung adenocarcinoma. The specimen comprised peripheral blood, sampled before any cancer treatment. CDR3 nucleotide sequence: TGTGCCAGCAGTGAATCCTTCAGGGGGTATGGCTACACCTTC. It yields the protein CASSESFRGYGYTF. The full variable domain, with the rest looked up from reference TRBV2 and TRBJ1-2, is EPEVTQTPSHQVTQMGQEVILRCVPISNHLYFYWYRQILGQKVEFLVSFYNNEISEKSEIFDDQFSVERPDGSNFTLKIRSTKLEDSAMYFCASSESFRGYGYTFGSGTRLTVV.